This TCR beta chain derives from a study of T cell changes during pregnancy in multiple sclerosis. V shed 6 bases and J 5 bases; nucleotides not matched to a gene: 10. The CDR3 contains 15 residues. In germline, CDR1 is LNHDA, CDR2 SQIVND (reference sequence). The assay was immunoSEQ multiplex PCR, and TCRdb's table has in-frame clones only and misses some. This table has 40,000 to 65,000 clones, around 94% appearing once. V and J are TRBV19 and TRBJ2-5; 9 positions match TRBD1. The sample in question was CD4+ T cells from peripheral blood mononuclear cells, obtained in the third trimester of pregnancy. The TCR originated in a female donor with multiple sclerosis, enrolled in a pregnancy study. The CDR3, as DNA: TGTGCCAGTAGGAGGGGGACAGGGCGTTTGGAGACCCAGTACTTC. This encodes CASRRGTGRLETQYF.